This entry is about one T cell receptor (beta chain). Its antigen is not yet known. No much larger clone is present one base from it, and per-base qualities are unavailable. A single peripheral blood draw of 90 to 150 mL on average was collected from each donor into heparinised tubes. A BD FACSAria II was used to sort naive, central memory, regulatory and stem cell-like memory CD4+ T cells with a panel that included CD45RO, CCR7, CD25, CD127, CD95 and CD27. All sorted populations exceeded 95% purity. PBMCs were isolated immediately by Lymphoprep density gradient centrifugation and stained directly without culture. Samples were stained and sorted in pairs, with one healthy donor and one patient per experiment, so that batch effects were minimized. Spanning cysteine to phenylalanine, the CDR3 consists of 16 amino acids. Here the CDR3 DNA is all that survives: 48 bases in frame from base 1. CDR1 KGHSH and CDR2 LQKENI were looked up in the germline V gene. V drops 3 bases and J drops 4 bases, leaving 18 bases in between.

The entire isolated RNA was reverse transcribed using the High Capacity cDNA Reverse Transcription Kit, and thus expressed TCRB transcripts were sequenced. Naive, central memory and regulatory T cell samples underwent deep immunoSEQ sequencing, averaging about 3.3 million total reads per sample. Sorted cells were lysed in RLT buffer, and RNA was extracted using DNase-treated RNeasy Micro or Mini kits according to cell number. Each cell subset was processed separately to prevent cross-contamination, with patient and healthy donor samples processed together. TCRB sequences were amplified from cDNA with the immunoSEQ multiplex PCR, producing 87-bp fragments spanning the CDR3 region. The amplicons were sequenced using the Illumina HiSeq platform. In the authors' own workflow: PCR bias was computationally corrected using synthetic template baselines, reads within Hamming distance 2 were collapsed, and singletons that could not be merged were discarded. Reads were aligned to IMGT to assign V, D and J genes, CDR3 length, and insertions or deletions at six rearrangement sites. Within each subset, clonotype counts were normalized to the number of sorted cells before true diversity and Gini coefficients were calculated with the tcR R package. Repertoire sharing was quantified using the overlap coefficient calculated on TCRB nucleotide sequences. Out-of-frame TCRB sequences from naive cells were analyzed to stand in for the pre-selection repertoire. Drawn from immuneACCESS, this table holds only the in-frame rearrangements with V and J called that TCRdb kept. Clones are partly lost; checked studies trace under half to an unresolved V gene and leave the rest unexplained. The V and J calls and clone size come from that table; D and trimming were worked out from the DNA. Counted in this sample were hundreds of thousands of clones; around 15% of them appeared once. Clones ranked in the top ten supply roughly 0.04% of the sample.

This entry comes from a study of beta chain features in type 1 diabetes (dated by TCRdb to the late 2010s). About the study as a whole: Mean age, gender distribution, total cell number and subset yield did not differ between patients and healthy donors. A total of about 110 million sorted cells were examined across all samples, and the number of cells per subset was strongly correlated with RNA yield. The study compared the TCRB repertoires of sorted circulating CD4+ T cell subsets in recently diagnosed type 1 diabetes patients with those in matched healthy donors. Regulatory and stem cell-like memory subsets were obtained from only 8 patients and roughly 8 healthy donors, while naive and central memory subsets were obtained from all 30 or so donors. Paper-wide results and their limitations: Shorter templates might be favored by PCR, yet because patient and control samples were amplified and corrected together, any such skew would affect both groups equally. Type 1 diabetes patients showed a moderate but significant shortening of TCRB CDR3 length in all four CD4+ subsets. At VDJ recombination sites, type 1 diabetes patients had fewer insertions and more deleted nucleotides, which implies abnormalities in thymic rearrangement. Because small numbers of individuals were included in the HLA sub-analyses, any influence of HLA type on TCRB rearrangement was left unresolved. Sequencing cDNA rather than genomic DNA could over-represent highly expressing activated cells, although activation and CD3 levels did not differ between groups. Naive, central memory and regulatory TCRB repertoires appeared more similar among patients than among healthy donors.

The sequence came from a man between 18 and 29 years old with type 1 diabetes. The sequenced sample was naive CD4+ T cells from blood. The label giving this sample's cell subset or site can be read as: true naive CD4+ T cells. Recombination linked TRBV18 to TRBJ1-2, with no confident D gene call. The CDR3 here reads CASSPSDPGITYGYTF. The DNA sequence is given as TGTGCCAGCTCACCTTCCGATCCAGGCATAACCTATGGCTACACCTTC.